These 24 T cell receptor beta chains share one sample of origin, sequenced in a study of T cell responses to AZD1222 COVID-19 vaccine. This table comes from immunoSEQ multiplex PCR, and its TCRdb copy is limited to in-frame clones, with some not included. The sample shows approximately 160,000 clones, about nine tenths of them seen only once. The source was peripheral blood, collected on day 0 of AZD1222 vaccination. The receptor set was obtained from an adult in good health.

This clone has a single count. This chain uses TRBV12-3 or TRBV12-4 with TRBJ1-1, with 7 bases fitting TRBD1. V was pared by 1 base and J by 6 bases, with 2 bases of the junction left unmatched. This CDR3 contains 13 residues. This CDR3 is CASSLGGTAEAFF. The CDR3 bases are TGTGCCAGCAGTTTAGGGGGGACAGCTGAAGCTTTCTTT.

The chain combines TRBV29-1 with TRBJ2-3; D is undetermined. V gave up 6 bases and J gave up 4 bases, with 11 bases separating them. CDR1 is SQVTM and CDR2 is ANQGSEA in the germline V gene. The CDR3 runs to 12 residues. The CDR3 reads CSVIGSADTQYF. The CDR3 DNA reads as TGCAGCGTGATCGGGTCAGCAGATACGCAGTATTTT.

This clone appeared a few times. The chain employs TRBV2 and TRBJ1-5; a possible D gene is TRBD1 (5 bases). This CDR3 region has 13 residues. Trimming removed 8 bases at V and 1 base at J, with 9 bases between. Germline V CDR1 and CDR2: SNHLY, FYNNEI. The CDR3 nucleotides read TGTGCCAGCCGGGAGGGGAGCAATCAGCCCCAGCATTTT. It yields the protein CASREGSNQPQHF.

V usage is TRBV11-3 and J usage is TRBJ2-7; D ambiguous. Germline V gene sequence: CDR1 SGHNT, CDR2 YENEEA. CDR3 length: 14 residues. V was clipped by 2 bases and J by 2 bases, with 10 bases between them. CDR3 sequence reads: CASSLITHPYEQYF. CDR3 sequence (DNA): TGTGCCAGCAGCTTAATAACACATCCCTACGAGCAGTACTTC. Drawing the rest from reference TRBV11-3 and TRBJ2-7, the complete variable domain is EAGVVQSPRYKIIEKKQPVAFWCNPISGHNTLYWYLQNLGQGPELLIRYENEEAVDDSQLPKDRFSAERLKGVDSTLKIQPAELGDSAVYLCASSLITHPYEQYFGPGTRLTVT.

This sequence joins TRBV3-1 (or the pseudogene TRBV3-2) and TRBJ1-4, with 10 nucleotides matching TRBD1. V trimming: 4 bases; J trimming: 4 bases; junction bases outside the gene matches: 12. Germline loops: CDR1 LGHDT, CDR2 YNNKEL (reference sequence). CDR3 length: 18 residues. CDR3 sequence (DNA): TGTGCCAGCAGCCTCTGGACAGGGGGAGGATTAAATAATGAAAAACTGTTTTTT. Protein product: CASSLWTGGGLNNEKLFF.

The chain is built from TRBV7-9 and TRBJ1-1, with D unclear. Deletions cut 2 bases from V and 2 bases from J, with 9 bases between. The V gene's germline CDR1 is SEHNR and CDR2 FQNEAQ (reference sequence). This CDR3 comprises 14 residues. CDR3 in DNA: TGTGCCAGCAGCTTAATGGACCTAAACACTGAAGCTTTCTTT. Encoded protein: CASSLMDLNTEAFF.

The J gene is TRBJ1-1, the V gene TRBV10-1; possible D gene TRBD1, 5 bases. The V gene's germline CDR1 is WNHNN and CDR2 SYGVQD (reference sequence). Trimming stripped 4 bases from V and 1 base from J, with 13 bases between. The CDR3 is made up of 15 amino acids. The CDR3 DNA follows: TGCGCCAGCAGTGGGGGGAACGGACCGAACACTGAAGCTTTCTTT. Its protein is CASSGGNGPNTEAFF.

The V gene is TRBV28, the J gene TRBJ1-1; TRBD1 aligns across 11 bases. The junction had 6 bases not matched to a gene; V was cut back by 5 bases and J by 1 base. CDR1 and CDR2 from the germline V gene are MDHEN and SYDVKM. The CDR3 contains 16 residues. This CDR3 reads CASSRTGGMGNTEAFF. The CDR3 nucleotides are TGTGCCAGCAGTCGGACAGGGGGCATGGGGAACACTGAAGCTTTCTTT.

As for this clone: The sample holds other DNA sequences that translate to the same CDR3. V is TRBV5-1 and J is TRBJ1-1; 9 bases agree with TRBD1. J gave up 4 bases and V 4 bases, and 5 bases lay outside the gene matches. The CDR3 runs 14 residues. Germline CDR1 SGHRS, CDR2 YFSETQ. The CDR3 nucleotides are TGCGCCAGCAGCGTGGGACAGGGAGGCACTGAAGCTTTCTTT. It is translated as CASSVGQGGTEAFF.

The chain has TRBV4-1 and TRBJ1-1; 12 nucleotides line up with TRBD1. CDR3 length equals 16 residues. Trimming removed 3 bases from V and 3 bases from J; junction bases left unmatched: 5. Germline V gives CDR1 MGHRA, CDR2 YSYEKL. This CDR3 reads CASSQGQGAGDTEAFF. CDR3 nucleotides: TGCGCCAGCAGCCAGGGACAGGGGGCTGGAGACACTGAAGCTTTCTTT.

The rearrangement links TRBV7-2 to TRBJ1-5; no clear D gene. V lost 4 bases, J lost 9 bases, and 13 bases lay in between. The CDR3 has 13 amino acids. CDR1 and CDR2 from the germline V gene are SGHTA and FQGNSA. The CDR3 region has the DNA TGTGCCAGCAGCTCACAGATTTGGCGGCCCCAGCATTTT. This codes for CASSSQIWRPQHF.

The chain recombines TRBV6-5 with TRBJ1-2; D possibly corresponds to TRBD1 (5 bases). The germline V gene encodes CDR1 MNHEY and CDR2 SVGAGI. This CDR3 comprises 15 residues. Trimming took off 2 bases at V and 2 bases at J, with 12 bases between the two ends. CDR3 sequence reads: CASSYQRDGNYGYTF. The DNA of the CDR3 is TGTGCCAGCAGTTACCAGCGGGACGGAAACTATGGCTACACCTTC.

Only a few counts were recorded for this clone. This chain uses TRBV2 with TRBJ2-3; 8 positions match TRBD2. The CDR3 spans 14 residues. Germline V gene data show CDR1 as SNHLY and CDR2 as FYNNEI. The trim removed 2 bases at V and 5 bases at J, leaving 3 bases unmatched. CDR3 coding DNA: TGTGCCAGCAGTGAATTGCGGGGGGAAGATACGCAGTATTTT. It yields the protein CASSELRGEDTQYF.

The V and J genes are TRBV15 and TRBJ1-3; D is perhaps TRBD1 (6 bases). Germline CDR1 is LNHNV and CDR2 is YYDKDF (reference sequence). Trimming removed 0 bases from V and 0 bases from J, with 12 bases in between. This CDR3 contains 17 residues. CDR3 sequence reads: CATSRDGRGASGNTIYF. CDR3 nucleotides: TGTGCCACCAGCAGAGATGGCAGGGGCGCCTCTGGAAACACCATATATTTT.

The V call is TRBV6-2 or TRBV6-3, the J call TRBJ2-7, with D uncertain. Germline CDR1 and CDR2: MNHEY and SVGEGT. This CDR3 has 13 residues. Between the trimmed V and J ends, which lost 2 bases and 3 bases, there was a span of 8 bases. CDR3 loop: CASSYGGSYEQYF. CDR3 coding DNA: TGTGCCAGCAGTTACGGCGGAAGCTACGAGCAGTACTTC.

The chain combines TRBV10-3 with TRBJ1-6, with TRBD1 matching over 11 bases. Trimming at V came to 4 bases and at J to 9 bases, leaving 2 bases not matched to a gene. CDR3 length: 14 residues. Germline CDR1 reads ENHRY; CDR2 reads SYGVKD. The CDR3 DNA is TGTGCCATCAGTGGAGGACAGGGGGCTTCACCCCTCCACTTT. Translated, it gives CAISGGQGASPLHF.

The chain combines TRBV9 with TRBJ1-4; maybe TRBD1 (5 bases). Germline V CDR1 and CDR2: SGDLS, YYNGEE. The ends were cut back, 4 bases at V and 7 bases at J, with 17 bases in the middle. The CDR3 sequence is 15 residues long. CDR3 amino acids: CASSLLGGHGEKLFF. CDR3 bases: TGTGCCAGCAGCCTCCTTGGGGGTCACGGTGAAAAACTGTTTTTT.

This clone was picked up a small number of times. The chain is built from TRBV12-3 or TRBV12-4 and TRBJ1-4; D gene unclear. V shed 4 bases and J shed 0 bases, with 3 bases lying between them. This CDR3 is built from 13 residues. The chain's CDR3 is CASSSATNEKLFF. The DNA of the CDR3 is TGTGCCAGCAGTTCCGCAACTAATGAAAAACTGTTTTTT.

The gene calls are TRBV29-1 and TRBJ1-1, with 7 positions matching TRBD1. CDR1 is SQVTM, CDR2 ANQGSEA, per germline. The CDR3 totals 13 residues. Trimming cost V 0 bases and J 11 bases; bases outside gene matches: 9. CDR3 nucleotides: TGCAGCGTTGAAGATCTACAGGGGTCAGCGGCTTTCTTT. It encodes CSVEDLQGSAAFF. The full variable domain, its missing parts supplied by reference TRBV29-1 and TRBJ1-1, is SAVISQKPSRDICQRGTSLTIQCQVDSQVTMMFWYRQQPGQSLTLIATANQGSEATYESGFVIDKFPISRPNLTFSTLTVSNMSPEDSSIYLCSVEDLQGSAAFFGQGTRLTVV.

The chain couples TRBV28 to TRBJ2-4; D is possibly TRBD1 (5 bases). This CDR3 has 11 amino acids. Germline V gives CDR1 MDHEN, CDR2 SYDVKM. CDR3 protein: CATGELNIQYF. DNA for the CDR3: TGTGCTACAGGCGAGCTAAACATTCAGTACTTC.

Points on this clone: The CDR3 does not close with the conserved phenylalanine or tryptophan, likely indicating a read error. The DNA is omitted, as the CDR3 cannot be located on it reliably, and the CDR3 follows TCRdb's listing. The V call is TRBV2, the J call TRBJ1-1. Both ends counted, the CDR3 spans 11 residues. The germline gives CDR1 SNHLY, CDR2 FYNNEI. CDR3 residues: CASSTRLIGAE.

The gene calls are TRBV6-5 and TRBJ1-5; no firm D call. Germline CDR1 MNHEY, CDR2 SVGAGI. The length of the CDR3 is 13 residues. V lost 6 bases and J lost 2, with 8 bases in between. Here the CDR3 DNA reads TGTGCCAGCAGAGGGCAGGGCAATCAGCCCCAGCATTTT. The encoded protein is CASRGQGNQPQHF.

The rearrangement links TRBV12-5 to TRBJ1-1; D gene ambiguous. V lost 1 base to trimming and J lost 3 bases, with 6 bases between them. The CDR3 totals 13 residues. The V gene's germline CDR1 is LGHNT and CDR2 FRNRAP. The CDR3 coding sequence is TGTGCTAGTGGTTTGGACAGACACACTGAAGCTTTCTTT. As protein: CASGLDRHTEAFF.

The rearrangement links TRBV5-1 to TRBJ1-4; TRBD1 might be the D (5 bases). CDR3 size: 17 residues. Germline-derived CDR1 and CDR2 are SGHRS and YFSETQ. The ends were cut back, 5 bases at V and 0 bases at J, with 17 bases in the middle. The CDR3 sequence is CASRPGQTSSTNEKLFF. For the CDR3, the DNA is TGCGCCAGCAGACCCGGACAAACGAGTTCAACTAATGAAAAACTGTTTTTT.